This TCR beta chain was observed in a study of control samples from healthy donors and cancer patients. Using immunoSEQ multiplex PCR, the repertoire was profiled, and TCRdb retains in-frame clones only, with some absent. The repertoire holds about 250,000 clones, with approximately 80% as singletons. The count of this clone is one. CDR1 is SNHLY and CDR2 is FYNNEI in the germline V gene. The germline V and J ends were trimmed by 6 bases and 3 bases, with 15 bases remaining between them. This CDR3 region has 15 residues. The V and J genes are TRBV2 and TRBJ1-5; tentative D call: TRBD1 (5 bases). Sequenced input: PBMCs. The source of this sequence is a woman aged 55 to 70 with lung cancer. CDR3 coding DNA: TGTGCCAGCAGGGCCGGGACGGGACTCAATCAGCCCCAGCATTTT. This encodes CASRAGTGLNQPQHF.